Below are 19 T cell receptor beta chains sequenced from a single sample in a study of cytomegalovirus exposure and HLA in healthy donors. Primers included in the PCR were 60 Vbeta and 13 Jbeta primers. The protocol was immunoSEQ multiplex PCR, while the TCRdb copy is restricted to in-frame clones and leaves out a portion. The table has some 140,000 clones, more than 75% seen once. Source material: PBMCs. The receptor set was obtained from a woman aged 40 to 50 in good health and CMV-seropositive.

The chain links TRBV18 to TRBJ1-3, with D perhaps TRBD1 (5 bases). Trimming removed 2 bases from V and 2 bases from J, with 13 bases in between. Germline CDR1 KGHSH, CDR2 LQKENI. The CDR3 spans 16 residues. The CDR3 DNA is TGTGCCAGCTCACCAAGGGCCAGGGAAACTGGAAACACCATATATTTT. Translating it yields CASSPRARETGNTIYF.

The rearrangement uses TRBV28 and TRBJ2-1; 8 nucleotides match TRBD2. This CDR3 spans 15 amino acids. CDR1 is MDHEN, CDR2 SYDVKM, per germline. With 5 bases clipped from V and 3 bases from J, the junction kept 6 bases outside the gene matches. CDR3 sequence (DNA): TGTGCCAGCAGTCCGGCGGGAGGAGGCTACAATGAGCAGTTCTTC. This gives the protein CASSPAGGGYNEQFF.

This chain connects TRBV5-1 to TRBJ2-3; 13 bases align to TRBD2. J was trimmed by 0 bases and V by 3 bases; bases with no gene match: 7. The CDR3 runs 18 residues. Germline CDR1 SGHRS, CDR2 YFSETQ. CDR3 nucleotides: TGCGCCAGCAGCTCGGGTACTAGCGGGAGGGCCAGCACAGATACGCAGTATTTT. Its protein is CASSSGTSGRASTDTQYF.

This chain connects TRBV15 to TRBJ1-1, with a possible D match to TRBD1 (6 bases). The CDR3 contains 14 residues. Germline V gives CDR1 LNHNV, CDR2 YYDKDF (reference sequence). The V end lost 1 base, the J end lost 10 bases, and 16 bases lay between the germline ends. The CDR3: CATSRGQGPRGAFF. The CDR3 DNA follows: TGTGCCACCAGCAGAGGCCAGGGGCCGCGCGGAGCTTTCTTT.

This chain links TRBV4-1 with TRBJ2-7, with 7 positions matching TRBD2. The V segment lost 0 bases and the J segment 2 bases; nucleotides outside the gene matches: 4. CDR3 length equals 15 residues. Germline assignment: CDR1 MGHRA and CDR2 YSYEKL. Here the CDR3 reads CASSQDSGKTYEQYF. CDR3 nucleotide sequence: TGCGCCAGCAGCCAAGACAGCGGGAAAACCTACGAGCAGTACTTC.

This clone was detected a few times. The rearrangement joins TRBV9 to TRBJ2-5; D not resolved. Germline CDR1 is SGDLS and CDR2 is YYNGEE. The CDR3 totals 16 residues. Between the trimmed V and J ends, which lost 4 bases and 0 bases, there was a span of 16 bases. CDR3 residues: CASSPGQRLYQETQYF. CDR3 nucleotides: TGTGCCAGCAGCCCCGGCCAGCGACTGTACCAAGAGACCCAGTACTTC.

Note on this clone: A junction end diverges from the germline sequence, so it may reflect a read error. The rearrangement joins TRBV28 to TRBJ2-1; a weak D match, TRBD1 (5 bases). CDR3 length: 15 amino acids. Germline V gene data show CDR1 as MDHEN and CDR2 as SYDVKM. The CDR3 bases are TGTGTCAGCAGCCACAGGAAAAGCTCCTACAATGAGCAGTTCTTC. It yields the protein CVSSHRKSSYNEQFF.

This rearrangement joins TRBV30 to TRBJ2-7; 8 bases are shared with TRBD1. The CDR3 spans 15 residues. CDR1 GTSNPN and CDR2 SVGIG come from the germline V gene (reference sequence). Unmatched junction bases numbered 7, after V lost 0 bases and J lost 3 bases. The CDR3 is CAWSVQTGARYEQYF. Written as DNA, the CDR3 is TGTGCCTGGAGTGTACAGACAGGGGCCCGCTACGAGCAGTACTTC.

CDR3 protein: CASSESRGGVGANVLTF. The CDR3 DNA reads as TGCGCCAGCAGTGAGTCGAGAGGGGGGGTGGGGGCCAACGTCCTGACTTTC. This chain connects TRBV10-2 to TRBJ2-6, with a tentative D call TRBD2 (7 bases). Germline CDR1 WSHSY, CDR2 SAAADI. This CDR3 is built from 17 residues. Trimming cost V 0 bases and J 4 bases, with 13 bases left between them.

The chain links TRBV9 to TRBJ2-1, with a tentative D call TRBD1 (6 bases). The CDR3 runs to 18 residues. V lost 1 base and J lost 7, with 24 bases in between. CDR1 is SGDLS, CDR2 YYNGEE, per germline. CDR3 coding DNA: TGTGCCAGCAGCGTATGGTCAGAGGGGGTGGGGGCCGGGAATGAGCAGTTCTTC. Protein: CASSVWSEGVGAGNEQFF. The full variable domain, its missing parts supplied by reference TRBV9 and TRBJ2-1, is DSGVTQTPKHLITATGQRVTLRCSPRSGDLSVYWYQQSLDQGLQFLIQYYNGEERAKGNILERFSAQQFPDLHSELNLSSLELGDSALYFCASSVWSEGVGAGNEQFFGPGTRLTVL.

This clone was detected only a few times. This sequence joins TRBV5-6 and TRBJ2-1; D unclear. This CDR3 is 12 amino acids long. V lost 4 bases and J lost 9, with 11 bases in between. Germline-derived CDR1 and CDR2 are SGHDT and YYEEEE. As DNA, the CDR3 is TGTGCCAGCAGCGCCCGAGTTCGTGAGCAGTTCTTC. It translates to CASSARVREQFF.

This clone was detected a few times. The rearrangement links TRBV5-1 to TRBJ1-1; 7 bases map to TRBD1. Germline CDR1 is SGHRS and CDR2 is YFSETQ. The V gene end was trimmed by 5 bases and the J gene end by 4 bases; junction bases not matched to a gene: 5. The CDR3 has 13 residues. The CDR3 loop reads CASSVGTVTEAFF. CDR3 sequence (DNA): TGCGCCAGCAGTGTAGGGACAGTCACTGAAGCTTTCTTT.

This chain links TRBV28 with TRBJ2-7; D is undetermined. This CDR3 spans 11 amino acids. Germline V lookup: CDR1 MDHEN, CDR2 SYDVKM. V dropped 5 bases and J dropped 4 bases, with 6 bases sitting between them. The CDR3 here is CASSTTYEQYF. In DNA, the CDR3 is TGTGCCAGCAGTACGACTTACGAGCAGTACTTC.

V and J are TRBV7-3 and TRBJ2-2; D is perhaps TRBD2 (5 bases). Germline V gives CDR1 SGHTA, CDR2 FQGTGA. Trimming pared 3 bases from V and 7 bases from J, leaving 6 bases between. The CDR3 loop spans 12 amino acids. The CDR3 sequence: CASSFTSGELFF. The CDR3 region has the DNA TGTGCCAGCAGCTTCACTAGCGGGGAGCTGTTTTTT.

This clone was counted only a few times. The rearrangement uses TRBV11-2 and TRBJ2-7; 10 nucleotides align to TRBD1. Germline CDR1 is SGHAT and CDR2 is FQNNGV. CDR3 length: 15 residues. V shed 3 bases, J shed 6 bases, and the junction held 8 bases outside the gene matches. The CDR3 reads CASSFRDRGLFEQYF. The CDR3 nucleotides are TGTGCCAGCAGCTTCCGGGACAGGGGTTTGTTCGAGCAGTACTTC. The full variable domain, rest sourced from reference TRBV11-2 and TRBJ2-7, is EAGVAQSPRYKIIEKRQSVAFWCNPISGHATLYWYQQILGQGPKLLIQFQNNGVVDDSQLPKDRFSAERLKGVDSTLKIQPAKLEDSAVYLCASSFRDRGLFEQYFGPGTRLTVT.

This chain uses TRBV2 with TRBJ1-1; no reliable D call. Germline V gene sequence: CDR1 SNHLY, CDR2 FYNNEI. Between the trimmed V and J ends, which lost 2 bases and 8 bases, there was a span of 18 bases. This CDR3 is built from 15 residues. CDR3 amino acids: CASSESLSPQAEAFF. Here the CDR3 DNA reads TGTGCCAGCAGTGAATCTCTCTCACCCCAAGCGGAAGCTTTCTTT.

This sequence joins TRBV7-9 and TRBJ1-4, with D possibly TRBD1 on 5 matching bases. The germline V gene encodes CDR1 SEHNR and CDR2 FQNEAQ (reference sequence). V shed 0 bases and J shed 4 bases, with 9 bases lying between them. The CDR3 has 15 residues. DNA for the CDR3: TGTGCCAGCAGCTTAGCTCAGACAGATAATGAAAAACTGTTTTTT. This sequence encodes CASSLAQTDNEKLFF.

V usage is TRBV7-8 and J usage is TRBJ2-1; tentative D call: TRBD2 (7 bases). The CDR3 runs 15 residues. V was clipped by 7 bases and J by 6 bases, with 19 bases between them. CDR1 is SGHVS, CDR2 FQNEAQ, per germline. CDR3 sequence: CASTLGGPSGNEQFF. The CDR3 DNA reads as TGTGCCAGCACCTTGGGGGGGCCGTCGGGCAATGAGCAGTTCTTC.

The V and J genes are TRBV27 and TRBJ1-5; 7 bases are shared with TRBD1. The CDR3 loop spans 14 amino acids. V gave up 5 bases and J gave up 3 bases; unmatched junction bases: 4. The germline V gene encodes CDR1 MNHEY and CDR2 SMNVEV (reference sequence). CDR3 coding DNA: TGTGCCAGCAGTGCCACAGGGGTCAATCAGCCCCAGCATTTT. Translated, it gives CASSATGVNQPQHF.